The 15 T cell receptor beta chains in this list originate from one sample, sequenced in a study of blood T cell repertoires in COVID-19 (dated by TCRdb to 2018 to 2020). To prepare the library, the immunoSEQ multiplex PCR assay was applied. Imported from immuneACCESS, the table was reduced by TCRdb to in-frame sequences with V and J called. These copies leave out some clones; in studies compared against another copy, an unresolved V gene accounts for under half, and the cause of the remainder is not known. The table for this sample lists approximately 93,000 clones; approximately 80% of them were counted only once. Approximately 10% of the sample is in the top ten clones. The sequencing sample was made of peripheral blood. These receptors all stem from a woman aged 80 or older with acute or convalescent COVID-19.

V gene TRBV7-9 combines with J gene TRBJ1-5; D ambiguous. V was cut by 5 bases and J by 0 bases, with 5 bases left in between. CDR1 SEHNR and CDR2 FQNEAQ come from the germline V gene (reference sequence). The length of the CDR3 is 13 residues. The CDR3 nucleotides read TGTGCCAGCAGCACTGTTAGCAATCAGCCCCAGCATTTT. Its translation is CASSTVSNQPQHF.

V usage is TRBV2 and J usage is TRBJ2-2, with 7 bases identical to TRBD1. Germline CDR1 is SNHLY and CDR2 is FYNNEI. V gave up 4 bases and J gave up 4 bases; unmatched junction bases: 9. The CDR3 is 16 amino acids. The CDR3 DNA reads TGTGCCAGCAGTGTACAGGGGACCTCGGGCACCGGGGAGCTGTTTTTT. Amino acid sequence: CASSVQGTSGTGELFF. The variable domain in full, completed from reference TRBV2 and TRBJ2-2, reads EPEVTQTPSHQVTQMGQEVILRCVPISNHLYFYWYRQILGQKVEFLVSFYNNEISEKSEIFDDQFSVERPDGSNFTLKIRSTKLEDSAMYFCASSVQGTSGTGELFFGEGSRLTVL.

The CDR3: CASSARTGFYYF. The DNA for the CDR3 is TGTGCCAGCAGCGCGCGGACAGGGTTTTACTACTTC. This chain links TRBV5-6 with TRBJ2-5, with 8 nucleotides matching TRBD1. This CDR3 is built from 12 residues. The junction had 10 bases not matched to a gene; V was cut back by 4 bases and J by 14 bases. Germline V gene lookup returns CDR1 SGHDT and CDR2 YYEEEE.

The rearrangement joins TRBV5-8 to TRBJ1-5, with D uncertain. The V gene lost 4 bases and the J gene lost 0 bases, with 17 bases spanning the gap. The V gene's germline CDR1 is SGHTS and CDR2 YDEGEE. CDR3 size: 17 residues. CDR3 in DNA: TGTGCCAGCAGCCAGACGACAACCAGTTATAGCAATCAGCCCCAGCATTTT. It translates to CASSQTTTSYSNQPQHF.

The V and J genes are TRBV6-1 and TRBJ1-5; 10 bases fit TRBD1. Germline-derived CDR1 and CDR2 are MNHNS and SASEGT. The ends lost 4 bases at V and 1 base at J; junction bases unmatched: 10. The CDR3 loop spans 18 amino acids. CDR3 coding DNA: TGTGCCAGCAGTGGTTTCCGGGACAGGGGACGAAGCAATCAGCCCCAGCATTTT. This sequence encodes CASSGFRDRGRSNQPQHF.

This chain joins TRBV7-9 and TRBJ1-5; weak D call: TRBD1 (6 bases). Germline V gene data show CDR1 as SEHNR and CDR2 as FQNEAQ (reference sequence). The germline V and J ends were trimmed by 5 bases and 1 base, with 12 bases remaining between them. The CDR3 is 15 amino acids. The CDR3: CASSKDSASNQPQHF. The CDR3 DNA sequence: TGTGCCAGCAGCAAGGACAGCGCAAGCAATCAGCCCCAGCATTTT.

This sequence joins TRBV7-9 and TRBJ1-4, with D perhaps TRBD1 (6 bases). The CDR3 length is 16 residues. CDR1 and CDR2 (germline): SEHNR, FQNEAQ (reference sequence). Trimming stripped 6 bases from V and 8 bases from J, with 22 bases between. The CDR3 sequence is CASSPGVGATGEKLFF. Written as DNA, the CDR3 is TGTGCCAGCAGTCCAGGAGTAGGGGCGACAGGAGAAAAACTGTTTTTT.

The chain recombines TRBV12-3 or TRBV12-4 with TRBJ1-2, with D perhaps matching TRBD1 (6 bases). The CDR3 covers 13 residues. V gave up 2 bases and J gave up 3 bases, with 7 bases separating them. CDR3 DNA: TGTGCCAGCAGTTTAACAGGGCACTATGGCTACACCTTC. This encodes CASSLTGHYGYTF.

The chain uses TRBV11-3 and TRBJ2-1; possible D gene TRBD1, 5 bases. Germline values: CDR1 SGHNT, CDR2 YENEEA. This CDR3 has 15 residues. Deletions cut 1 base from V and 2 bases from J, with 9 bases between. The CDR3 here is CASSLGGATYNEQFF. The CDR3 DNA is TGTGCCAGCAGCTTAGGTGGGGCAACCTACAATGAGCAGTTCTTC.

By proportion, this clone is medium-sized. This chain links TRBV7-2 with TRBJ2-1; TRBD2 matches 7 bases. Trimming at V came to 1 base and at J to 14 bases, leaving 5 bases not matched to a gene. This CDR3 is 12 amino acids long. Germline V gene lookup returns CDR1 SGHTA and CDR2 FQGNSA. CDR3 region: CASSLGAGTKFF. CDR3 coding DNA: TGTGCCAGCAGCTTAGGAGCCGGGACTAAGTTCTTC.

The V and J genes are TRBV5-1 and TRBJ1-1; 9 bases fit TRBD1. This CDR3 has 13 amino acids. V lost 4 bases and J lost 6; bases outside the gene matches: 4. Germline loops: CDR1 SGHRS, CDR2 YFSETQ. The CDR3 nucleotides are TGCGCCAGCAGCCCCGGGACAGGGTCTGAAGCTTTCTTT. Its protein is CASSPGTGSEAFF.

This sequence joins TRBV19 and TRBJ1-5; D is undetermined. The germline V and J ends were trimmed by 11 bases and 1 base, with 15 bases remaining between them. Per germline, CDR1 LNHDA and CDR2 SQIVND (reference sequence). The CDR3 has 14 residues. CDR3 residues: CAGGIAGSNQPQHF. CDR3 coding DNA: TGTGCCGGAGGGATAGCGGGGAGCAATCAGCCCCAGCATTTT. The variable domain in full, completed from reference TRBV19 and TRBJ1-5, reads DGGITQSPKYLFRKEGQNVTLSCEQNLNHDAMYWYRQDPGQGLRLIYYSQIVNDFQKGDIAEGYSVSREKKESFPLTVTSAQKNPTAFYLCAGGIAGSNQPQHFGDGTRLSIL.

This rearrangement joins TRBV4-1 to TRBJ2-1; TRBD1 agrees at 10 bases. The CDR3 extends over 15 amino acids. J lost 0 bases, V lost 5 bases, and 1 base had no gene match. CDR1 is MGHRA, CDR2 YSYEKL, per germline. This chain's CDR3 is CASSWTGGSYNEQFF. The CDR3 bases are TGCGCCAGCAGCTGGACAGGGGGCTCCTACAATGAGCAGTTCTTC.

V is TRBV6-5 and J is TRBJ2-1; 12 bases map to TRBD2. CDR3 length equals 14 residues. The V gene's germline CDR1 is MNHEY and CDR2 SVGAGI. V lost 8 bases to trimming and J lost 6 bases; unmatched junction nucleotides: 5. The CDR3 nucleotides read TGTGCCAGCTCATGGACTAGCGGGATCAATGAGCAGTTCTTC. It encodes CASSWTSGINEQFF.

This chain connects TRBV19 to TRBJ2-2; TRBD1 is a possible D gene (5 bases). CDR1 and CDR2 from the germline V gene are LNHDA and SQIVND (reference sequence). The CDR3 is 15 amino acids. The ends were cut back, 1 base at V and 7 bases at J, with 13 bases in the middle. The CDR3 coding sequence is TGTGCCAGTAGTATAGCGCCAGGGTCGGGCGGGGAGCTGTTTTTT. Amino acids: CASSIAPGSGGELFF.